A single sample is the source of the 24 T cell receptor beta chains below, sequenced in a study of long-term antiretroviral therapy in people with HIV. The assay used was immunoSEQ (version v3.0), run at survey level. Measured with immunoSEQ multiplex PCR; TCRdb has only the in-frame clones, and not every one. The sample includes tens of thousands of clones, 70% to 90% of them seen just once. The sample in question was unsorted PBMCs, obtained 0.8 years before starting antiretroviral therapy. These receptors all stem from a young man with HIV.

V gene TRBV28 combines with J gene TRBJ1-1; D is undetermined. Germline lookup yields CDR1 MDHEN and CDR2 SYDVKM. The CDR3 spans 13 residues. Trimming removed 6 bases from V and 0 bases from J, with 8 bases in between. This chain's CDR3 is CASSTDLNTEAFF. Here the CDR3 DNA reads TGTGCCAGCAGCACCGACCTGAACACTGAAGCTTTCTTT.

In this sample, this clone turned up a few times. The CDR3 DNA reads as TGTGCCAGCTTGCGGGGGAATAGCTCCTATAATTCACCCCTCCACTTT. It yields the protein CASLRGNSSYNSPLHF. V gene TRBV27 combines with J gene TRBJ1-6, with D possibly TRBD1 on 5 matching bases. CDR1 MNHEY and CDR2 SMNVEV come from the germline V gene (reference sequence). V was shortened by 8 bases and J by 0 bases, with 14 bases between the two germline ends. The CDR3 sequence is 16 residues long.

V gene TRBV19 combines with J gene TRBJ2-2, with 7 nucleotides matching TRBD2. The length of the CDR3 is 14 residues. V lost 7 bases and J lost 6; bases outside the gene matches: 8. Germline lookup yields CDR1 LNHDA and CDR2 SQIVND (reference sequence). CDR3 coding DNA: TGTGCCAGTACTCTGCGGGAGAGGCCCGGGGAGCTGTTTTTT. Its translation: CASTLRERPGELFF.

This chain joins TRBV6-6 and TRBJ1-1, with unresolved D. The CDR3 is made up of 12 amino acids. Germline CDR1 MNHNY, CDR2 SVGAGI (reference sequence). V was shortened by 8 bases and J by 0 bases, with 7 bases between the two germline ends. The CDR3 is CASGPVNTEAFF. The CDR3 region has the DNA TGTGCCAGCGGCCCGGTGAACACTGAAGCTTTCTTT.

This chain links TRBV27 with TRBJ2-2; 10 bases align to TRBD2. The V gene end was trimmed by 8 bases and the J gene end by 3 bases; junction bases not matched to a gene: 9. Per the germline V gene, CDR1 is MNHEY and CDR2 is SMNVEV (reference sequence). The CDR3 sequence is 16 residues long. The CDR3: CASRAIAGGHTGELFF. In DNA form, the CDR3 reads TGTGCCAGCCGCGCCATAGCGGGAGGCCACACCGGGGAGCTGTTTTTT.

The rearrangement links TRBV9 to TRBJ1-1; 7 nucleotides line up with TRBD1. The J segment lost 5 bases and the V segment lost 3 bases, leaving 4 bases of the junction unmatched. CDR1 and CDR2 (germline): SGDLS, YYNGEE. The CDR3 extends over 13 amino acids. The CDR3 reads CASSAVQGTEAFF. CDR3 sequence (DNA): TGTGCCAGCAGCGCTGTACAGGGGACTGAAGCTTTCTTT.

This chain connects TRBV5-6 to TRBJ1-1; D might be TRBD1 (6 bases). The germline gives CDR1 SGHDT, CDR2 YYEEEE. This CDR3 comprises 16 residues. V was trimmed by 4 bases and J by 2 bases, leaving 18 bases between them. The CDR3 region has the DNA TGTGCCAGCAGCCTGGGTGGGGGGGGCGCTAACACTGAAGCTTTCTTT. This sequence encodes CASSLGGGGANTEAFF. The complete variable domain, with remaining parts taken from reference TRBV5-6 and TRBJ1-1, reads DAGVTQSPTHLIKTRGQQVTLRCSPKSGHDTVSWYQQALGQGPQFIFQYYEEEERQRGNFPDRFSGHQFPNYSSELNVNALLLGDSALYLCASSLGGGGANTEAFFGQGTRLTVV.

The CDR3 reads CSFTQGSAGANVLTF. CDR3 DNA: TGCAGCTTTACTCAGGGTTCGGCCGGGGCCAACGTCCTGACTTTC. The chain has TRBV29-1 and TRBJ2-6; D possibly corresponds to TRBD1 (5 bases). Germline V gene data show CDR1 as SQVTM and CDR2 as ANQGSEA. The length of the CDR3 is 15 residues. V dropped 8 bases and J dropped 4 bases, with 18 bases sitting between them.

The chain uses TRBV19 and TRBJ2-3, with TRBD2 matching 11 bases. The CDR3 contains 16 residues. Unmatched junction bases numbered 10, after V lost 8 bases and J lost 3 bases. Per the germline V gene, CDR1 is LNHDA and CDR2 is SQIVND (reference sequence). The DNA of the CDR3 is TGTGCCAGTCGAACTACTAGCGGGGGTTGGACAGATACGCAGTATTTT. Translating gives CASRTTSGGWTDTQYF.

This clone appeared a single time. The chain recombines TRBV21-1 with TRBJ2-1; TRBD1 reflects the table's D call only, with no check against the DNA. TRBV21-1 is described as a pseudogene. The length of the CDR3 is 13 residues. The CDR3 nucleotides are TGTGCCAGGAGGACAGTTGGGTGGGATGAGCAGTTCTTC. Translated, it gives CARRTVGWDEQFF.

The CDR3 DNA follows: TGTGCCAGCACCCGCCCCGGGGGGACCTACAATGAGCAGTTCTTC. Amino acid sequence: CASTRPGGTYNEQFF. The gene calls are TRBV25-1 and TRBJ2-1; 7 nucleotides align to TRBD2. With 7 bases clipped from V and 2 bases from J, the junction kept 8 bases outside the gene matches. Germline V gene data show CDR1 as MGHDK and CDR2 as SYGVNS. This CDR3 region has 15 residues.

The CDR3 region is CASSMGGSYEQYF. CDR3 DNA: TGTGCCAGCAGTATGGGGGGCTCCTACGAGCAGTACTTC. The rearrangement uses TRBV5-4 and TRBJ2-7; a possible D gene is TRBD2 (6 bases). The CDR3 is 13 amino acids. CDR1 and CDR2 (germline): SGHNT, YYREEE (reference sequence). Trimming shortened V by 5 bases and J by 0 bases, and 9 bases separated the two germline ends.

V usage is TRBV4-3 and J usage is TRBJ1-1, with D tentatively TRBD1 (6 bases). The CDR3 is made up of 15 amino acids. The germline CDR1 and CDR2 sequences are LGHNA and YSLEER. The ends were cut back, 0 bases at V and 5 bases at J, with 13 bases in the middle. This CDR3 is CASSQEPGAGTEAFF. In DNA, the CDR3 is TGCGCCAGCAGCCAAGAACCGGGGGCTGGGACTGAAGCTTTCTTT.

This clone was counted only a few times. The V and J genes are TRBV6-5 and TRBJ1-2; D gene ambiguous. The V gene's germline CDR1 is MNHEY and CDR2 SVGAGI. This CDR3 is built from 14 residues. Trimming stripped 8 bases from V and 3 bases from J, with 16 bases between. CDR3 in DNA: TGTGCCAGCTGCCCAGGAGGGTACGACTATGGCTACACCTTC. It is translated as CASCPGGYDYGYTF.

The chain combines TRBV4-3 with TRBJ2-5; 13 nucleotides agree with TRBD2. Germline V gives CDR1 LGHNA, CDR2 YSLEER. The CDR3 runs 15 residues. Unmatched junction bases numbered 4, after V lost 4 bases and J lost 5 bases. CDR3 nucleotides: TGCGCCAGCAGCCGGATACTAGCGGGAGGGGAGACCCAGTACTTC. The encoded protein is CASSRILAGGETQYF.

This clone was seen a few times. The V gene is TRBV5-6, the J gene TRBJ1-4, with D maybe TRBD1 (6 bases). The germline gives CDR1 SGHDT, CDR2 YYEEEE. The CDR3 contains 14 residues. V lost 4 bases, J lost 8 bases, and 15 bases lay in between. CDR3 DNA: TGTGCCAGCAGCGGGGGACCGGGACAAGAAAAACTGTTTTTT. Translation: CASSGGPGQEKLFF.

This clone showed up just once. The chain couples TRBV2 to TRBJ1-2, with D possibly matching TRBD1 (5 bases). V lost 0 bases and J lost 3, with 23 bases in between. The CDR3 is 19 residues long. CDR1 SNHLY and CDR2 FYNNEI come from the germline V gene. CDR3 bases: TGTGCCAGCAGTGAAGCCCGATCCCCAGGGAGGGGTAACGACTATGGCTACACCTTC. Encoded protein: CASSEARSPGRGNDYGYTF. The variable domain in full, with the rest retrieved from reference TRBV2 and TRBJ1-2, is EPEVTQTPSHQVTQMGQEVILRCVPISNHLYFYWYRQILGQKVEFLVSFYNNEISEKSEIFDDQFSVERPDGSNFTLKIRSTKLEDSAMYFCASSEARSPGRGNDYGYTFGSGTRLTVV.

The rearrangement links TRBV5-6 to TRBJ2-7; D is unresolved. Per the germline V gene, CDR1 is SGHDT and CDR2 is YYEEEE. The ends were cut back, 4 bases at V and 3 bases at J, with 11 bases in the middle. This CDR3 has 13 amino acids. The CDR3 here is CASSQGPDYEQYF. CDR3 DNA: TGTGCCAGCAGCCAAGGGCCAGACTACGAGCAGTACTTC.

This chain links TRBV4-2 with TRBJ2-1; 11 bases agree with TRBD2. With 4 bases clipped from V and 5 bases from J, the junction kept 4 bases outside the gene matches. The CDR3 covers 15 residues. Germline CDR1 and CDR2: LGHNA and YNFKEQ. The CDR3 bases are TGTGCCAGCAGCCCCGGGACTAGCGGAAACAATGAGCAGTTCTTC. Its protein product is CASSPGTSGNNEQFF.

V gene TRBV7-6 combines with J gene TRBJ1-3; D is perhaps TRBD1 (5 bases). V lost 2 bases to trimming and J lost 2 bases, with 7 bases between them. The CDR3 is 14 residues long. Germline V lookup: CDR1 SGHVS, CDR2 FNYEAQ. CDR3 protein: CASSLWGAGNTIYF. The CDR3 DNA reads TGTGCCAGCAGCTTATGGGGGGCTGGAAACACCATATATTTT. Together with reference TRBV7-6 and TRBJ1-3, the CDR3 gives the full variable domain: GAGVSQSPRYKVTKRGQDVALRCDPISGHVSLYWYRQALGQGPEFLTYFNYEAQQDKSGLPNDRFSAERPEGSISTLTIQRTEQRDSAMYRCASSLWGAGNTIYFGEGSWLTVV.

As for this clone: At one boundary the junction diverges from the germline segment, which might be a read error. The V call is TRBV2, the J call TRBJ2-1; possible D gene TRBD2, 7 bases. CDR3 length equals 13 residues. Germline CDR1 is SNHLY and CDR2 is FYNNEI. The CDR3 DNA follows: TGCTCTACGCGAGGGGGGGGGAACAATGAGCAGTTCTTC. The encoded protein is CSTRGGGNNEQFF. Using reference TRBV2 and TRBJ2-1 for the parts outside the CDR3, the full variable domain is EPEVTQTPSHQVTQMGQEVILRCVPISNHLYFYWYRQILGQKVEFLVSFYNNEISEKSEIFDDQFSVERPDGSNFTLKIRSTKLEDSAMYFCSTRGGGNNEQFFGPGTRLTVL.

The rearrangement uses TRBV2 and TRBJ2-1, with 7 bases lining up with TRBD1. The CDR3 has 15 amino acids. Looked up from germline, CDR1 is SNHLY and CDR2 is FYNNEI. With 3 bases clipped from V and 4 bases from J, the junction kept 6 bases outside the gene matches. The CDR3 sequence: CASSDGRGQYNEQFF. The DNA of the CDR3 is TGTGCCAGCAGTGACGGTAGGGGGCAATACAATGAGCAGTTCTTC.

This clone was counted a single time. The chain joins TRBV7-2 to TRBJ2-7; 11 bases agree with TRBD1. The junction had 8 bases not matched to a gene; V was cut back by 1 base and J by 3 bases. The length of the CDR3 is 17 residues. Germline-derived CDR1 and CDR2 are SGHTA and FQGNSA. This CDR3 reads CASSLVSRTGGNYEQYF. The CDR3 region has the DNA TGTGCCAGCAGCTTAGTCTCCAGGACAGGGGGCAACTACGAGCAGTACTTC.

This clone was seen a few times. CDR3 nucleotides: TGTGCCTGGAGTGAGTCTCTATCCTACGAGCAGTACTTC. Its protein product is CAWSESLSYEQYF. This chain links TRBV30 with TRBJ2-7; D unclear. The germline CDR1 and CDR2 sequences are GTSNPN and SVGIG (reference sequence). CDR3 length: 13 residues. V was trimmed by 1 base and J by 1 base, leaving 8 bases between them.